A selection of T cell receptor beta chains follows, all from one sample in a study of OX40 agonist ivuxolimab in advanced cancers. Sequencing used immunoSEQ multiplex PCR; TCRdb keeps in-frame clones, though not all of them. Of tens of thousands of clones listed, 85% to 95% are singletons. The material sequenced was CD4+ or CD8+ T cells sorted from blood, taken in a trial of the OX40 agonist ivuxolimab. The receptors were gathered from an adult with an advanced solid tumor such as melanoma, head and neck, liver or kidney cancer. Each CDR3 is given with its conserved first and last residue. Fields, in order: clone size, D gene, J gene, V gene, CDR3 protein, CDR3 DNA. The D gene is left open where the match is weak. Clone size is not always given. Where it is, it says once, few, many or a class for expanded clones.

.,.,TRBJ2-1,TRBV5-1,CASSFTADRNEQFF,TGCGCCAGCAGCTTTACTGCTGACCGCAATGAGCAGTTCTTC
.,.,TRBJ2-3,TRBV10-1,CASSEGRGTDTQYF,TGCGCCAGCAGTGAGGGCAGGGGCACAGATACGCAGTATTTT
.,.,TRBJ1-1,TRBV4-2,CASSHVAENTEAFF,TGTGCCAGCAGCCATGTCGCTGAGAACACTGAAGCTTTCTTT
.,.,TRBJ2-2,TRBV6-1,CASTEGLGGELFF,TGTGCCAGCACCGAGGGTCTGGGCGGGGAGCTGTTTTTT
.,.,TRBJ1-2,TRBV6-5,CASSLRWDHYGYTF,TGTGCCAGCAGCCTACGTTGGGATCACTATGGCTACACCTTC
.,.,TRBJ2-1,TRBV7-2,CASSLAVYEQFF,TGTGCCAGCAGCTTAGCGGTTTATGAGCAGTTCTTC
.,.,TRBJ2-5,TRBV6-6,CASRGRTQETQYF,TGTGCCAGCAGGGGACGGACCCAAGAGACCCAGTACTTC
.,.,TRBJ2-2,TRBV19,CASSHRVRAGELFF,TGTGCCAGTAGTCATAGAGTCCGCGCCGGGGAGCTGTTTTTT
.,.,TRBJ2-2,TRBV10-1,CASSETWGTGELFF,TGCGCCAGCAGTGAAACCTGGGGCACCGGGGAGCTGTTTTTT
.,.,TRBJ1-2,TRBV2,CASSENNIRGIGYTF,TGTGCCAGCAGTGAAAATAATATTAGAGGGATCGGCTACACCTTC
.,TRBD2,TRBJ2-7,TRBV5-1,CASSLDSGRGYEQYF,TGCGCCAGCAGCTTGGACAGCGGGAGGGGCTACGAGCAGTACTTC
once,TRBD2,TRBJ2-7,TRBV5-3,CARSLVSNSGRTLEQYF,TGTGCCAGAAGCTTGGTGTCGAATAGCGGGAGGACTTTAGAGCAGTACTTC
.,TRBD2,TRBJ2-5,TRBV5-1,CASSETSGSQETQYF,TGCGCCAGCAGCGAGACTAGCGGGAGCCAAGAGACCCAGTACTTC
.,TRBD2,TRBJ2-3,TRBV7-6,CASSLGGTSGGLDTQYF,TGTGCCAGCAGCTTAGGGGGGACTAGCGGGGGACTAGATACGCAGTATTTT
.,.,TRBJ2-7,TRBV11-3,CASSQHTSSYEQYF,TGTGCCAGCAGCCAACACACCAGCTCCTACGAGCAGTACTTC
.,.,TRBJ1-4,TRBV10-3,CAISESRGPNEKLFF,TGTGCCATCAGTGAGTCGAGGGGCCCTAATGAAAAACTGTTTTTT
.,.,TRBJ1-3,TRBV11-2,CASSLDSGNTIYF,TGTGCCAGCAGCTTAGACTCTGGAAACACCATATATTTT
.,.,TRBJ2-2,TRBV18,CASSPRASAYTGELFF,TGTGCCAGCTCACCAAGGGCTAGCGCCTACACCGGGGAGCTGTTTTTT
once,.,TRBJ1-2,TRBV18,CASSPLPTGSANYGYTF,TGTGCCAGCTCACCCCTCCCGACAGGCTCAGCTAACTATGGCTACACCTTC
.,TRBD2,TRBJ2-1,TRBV5-1,CASTVLGLAGANEQFF,TGCGCCAGCACCGTACTGGGACTAGCGGGAGCCAATGAGCAGTTCTTC
.,.,TRBJ2-7,TRBV19,CASSIAQRNSYEQYF,TGTGCCAGTAGTATAGCTCAGCGGAACTCCTACGAGCAGTACTTC
.,.,TRBJ1-3,TRBV7-6,CASSSMTVVGNTIYF,TGTGCCAGCAGCTCTATGACAGTCGTTGGAAACACCATATATTTT